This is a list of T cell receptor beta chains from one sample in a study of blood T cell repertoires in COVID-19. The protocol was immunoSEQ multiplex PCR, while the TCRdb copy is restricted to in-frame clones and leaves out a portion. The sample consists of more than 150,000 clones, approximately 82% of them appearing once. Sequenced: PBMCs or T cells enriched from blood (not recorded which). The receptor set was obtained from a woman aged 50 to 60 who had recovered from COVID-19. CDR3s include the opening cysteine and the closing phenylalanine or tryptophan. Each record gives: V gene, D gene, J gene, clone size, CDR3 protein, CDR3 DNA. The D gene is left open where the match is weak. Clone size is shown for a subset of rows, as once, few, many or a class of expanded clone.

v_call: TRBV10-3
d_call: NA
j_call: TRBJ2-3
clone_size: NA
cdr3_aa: CAISELRTDTQYF
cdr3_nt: TGTGCCATCAGTGAACTACGCACAGATACGCAGTATTTT

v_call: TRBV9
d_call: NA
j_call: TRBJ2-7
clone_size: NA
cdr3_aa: CASSVRQASYEQYF
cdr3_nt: TGTGCCAGCAGCGTACGACAGGCGAGCTACGAGCAGTACTTC

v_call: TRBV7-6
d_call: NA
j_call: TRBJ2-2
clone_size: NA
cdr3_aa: CASSSGSGGELFF
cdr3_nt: TGTGCCAGCAGCTCAGGGTCAGGCGGGGAGCTGTTTTTT

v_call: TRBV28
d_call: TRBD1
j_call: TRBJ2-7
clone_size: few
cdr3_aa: CASRRDSSPYEQYF
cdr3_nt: TGTGCCAGTCGAAGGGACAGTTCCCCCTACGAGCAGTACTTC

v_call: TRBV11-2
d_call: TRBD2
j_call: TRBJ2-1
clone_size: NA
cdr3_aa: CASSPGLAYDNEQFF
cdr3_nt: TGTGCCAGCAGCCCAGGACTAGCGTATGACAATGAGCAGTTCTTC

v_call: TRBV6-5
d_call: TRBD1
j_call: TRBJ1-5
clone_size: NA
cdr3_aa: CASRGQANQPQHF
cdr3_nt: TGTGCCAGCAGGGGACAGGCCAATCAGCCCCAGCATTTT

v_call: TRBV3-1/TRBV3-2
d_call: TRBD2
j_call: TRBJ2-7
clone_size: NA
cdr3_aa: CASKLDLAAYEQYF
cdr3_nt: TGTGCCAGCAAGCTTGACCTAGCGGCCTACGAGCAGTACTTC

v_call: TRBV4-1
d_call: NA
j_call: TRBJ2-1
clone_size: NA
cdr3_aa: CASSQGERSLGDEQFF
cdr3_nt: TGCGCCAGCAGCCAAGGGGAGCGGTCCCTTGGGGATGAGCAGTTCTTC

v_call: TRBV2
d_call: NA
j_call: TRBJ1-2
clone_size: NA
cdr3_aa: CASSAGRYGYTF
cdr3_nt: TGTGCCAGCAGTGCGGGGAGATATGGCTACACCTTC

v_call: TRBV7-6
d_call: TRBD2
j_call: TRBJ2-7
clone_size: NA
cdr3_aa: CASSLLGGSGTSGYEQYF
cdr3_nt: TGTGCCAGCAGCTTGCTGGGGGGATCCGGGACTAGCGGATACGAGCAGTACTTC

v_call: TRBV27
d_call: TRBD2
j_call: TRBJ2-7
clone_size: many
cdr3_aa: CASGTGGPGAYEQYF
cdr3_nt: TGTGCCAGCGGGACGGGAGGGCCTGGAGCCTACGAGCAGTACTTC

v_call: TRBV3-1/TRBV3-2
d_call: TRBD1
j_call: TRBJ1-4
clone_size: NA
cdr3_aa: CASSFCPGQGVNFEKLFF
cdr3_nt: TGTGCCAGCAGCTTCTGCCCGGGACAGGGGGTAAATTTTGAAAAACTGTTTTTT

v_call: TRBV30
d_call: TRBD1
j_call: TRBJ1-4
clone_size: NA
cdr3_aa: CAWTGQGKSEKLFF
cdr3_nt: TGTGCCTGGACCGGACAGGGGAAGAGTGAAAAACTGTTTTTT

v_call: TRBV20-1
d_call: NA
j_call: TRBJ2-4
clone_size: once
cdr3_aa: CSASRGLFGKNIQYF
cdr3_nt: TGCAGTGCTAGTCGTGGGCTCTTTGGCAAAAACATTCAGTACTTC

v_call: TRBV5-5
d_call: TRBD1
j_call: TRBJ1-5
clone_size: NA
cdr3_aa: CASSFGTGGSQPQHF
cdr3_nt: TGTGCCAGCAGCTTCGGGACAGGGGGGAGCCAGCCCCAGCATTTT

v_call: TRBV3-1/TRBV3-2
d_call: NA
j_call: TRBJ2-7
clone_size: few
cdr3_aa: CASTGSSYEQYF
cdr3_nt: TGTGCCAGCACGGGATCTTCCTACGAGCAGTACTTC

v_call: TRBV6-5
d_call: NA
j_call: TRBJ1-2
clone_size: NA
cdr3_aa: CASRPTVNYGYTF
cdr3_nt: TGTGCCAGCAGGCCGACAGTTAACTATGGCTACACCTTC

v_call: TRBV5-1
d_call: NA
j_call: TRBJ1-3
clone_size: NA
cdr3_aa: CASSGAQDSGNTIYF
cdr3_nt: TGCGCCAGCAGCGGGGCCCAAGACTCTGGAAACACCATATATTTT

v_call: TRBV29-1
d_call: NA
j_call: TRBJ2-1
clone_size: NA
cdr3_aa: CSVGKRVASYEQFF
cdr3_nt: TGCAGCGTTGGGAAACGGGTAGCGTCCTATGAGCAGTTCTTC

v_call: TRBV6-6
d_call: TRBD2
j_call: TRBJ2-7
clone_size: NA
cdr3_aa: CASSAGGPRYEQYF
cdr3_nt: TGTGCCAGCAGTGCGGGGGGACCCCGCTACGAGCAGTACTTC

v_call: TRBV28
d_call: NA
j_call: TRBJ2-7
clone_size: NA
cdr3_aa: CASSFLGTGRTYEQYF
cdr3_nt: TGTGCCAGCAGTTTTTTGGGAACAGGGCGTACCTACGAGCAGTACTTC

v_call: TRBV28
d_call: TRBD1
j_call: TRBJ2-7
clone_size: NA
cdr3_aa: CASSFPWTGNYEQYF
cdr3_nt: TGTGCCAGCAGTTTCCCCTGGACAGGCAACTACGAGCAGTACTTC

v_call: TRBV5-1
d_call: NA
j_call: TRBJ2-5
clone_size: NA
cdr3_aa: CASSLGQNQETQYF
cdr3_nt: TGCGCCAGCAGCTTGGGACAGAACCAAGAGACCCAGTACTTC

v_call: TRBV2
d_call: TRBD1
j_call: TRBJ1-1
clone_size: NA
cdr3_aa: CASSKGQMNTEAFF
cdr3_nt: TGTGCCAGCAGCAAGGGACAGATGAACACTGAAGCTTTCTTT

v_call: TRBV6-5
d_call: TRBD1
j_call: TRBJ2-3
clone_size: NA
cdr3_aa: CASRRDRGTDTQYF
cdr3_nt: TGTGCCAGCAGAAGAGACAGGGGCACAGATACGCAGTATTTT

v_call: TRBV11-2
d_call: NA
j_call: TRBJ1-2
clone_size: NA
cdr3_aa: CASSEAGYGYTF
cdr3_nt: TGTGCCAGCAGCGAGGCGGGGTATGGCTACACCTTC

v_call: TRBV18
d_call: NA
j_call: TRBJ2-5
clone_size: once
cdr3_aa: CASSQTVGAGETQYF
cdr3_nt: TGTGCCAGCTCCCAAACGGTGGGGGCAGGGGAGACCCAGTACTTC

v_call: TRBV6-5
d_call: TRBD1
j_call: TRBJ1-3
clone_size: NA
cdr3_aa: CASSYSTGAGNTIYF
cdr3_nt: TGTGCCAGCAGTTACTCGACAGGGGCAGGAAACACCATATATTTT

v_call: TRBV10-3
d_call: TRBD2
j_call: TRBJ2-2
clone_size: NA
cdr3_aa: CAISESGLAFTGELFF
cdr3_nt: TGTGCCATCAGTGAGTCGGGACTAGCGTTCACCGGGGAGCTGTTTTTT

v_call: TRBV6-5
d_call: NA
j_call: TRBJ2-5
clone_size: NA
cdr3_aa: CASGATPETQYF
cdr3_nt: TGTGCCAGCGGGGCTACCCCTGAGACCCAGTACTTC

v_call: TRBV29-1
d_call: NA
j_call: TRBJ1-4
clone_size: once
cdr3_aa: CSVQGGEKLFF
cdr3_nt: TGCAGCGTACAGGGCGGTGAAAAACTGTTTTTT

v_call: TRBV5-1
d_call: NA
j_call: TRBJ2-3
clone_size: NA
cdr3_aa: CASSLAPQGGGTDTQYF
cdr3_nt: TGCGCCAGCAGCTTGGCTCCCCAGGGCGGAGGCACAGATACGCAGTATTTT

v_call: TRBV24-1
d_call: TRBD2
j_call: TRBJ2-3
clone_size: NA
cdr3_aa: CATSDLGTSGRGTDTQYF
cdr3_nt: TGTGCCACCAGTGATTTGGGGACTAGCGGGAGGGGCACAGATACGCAGTATTTT

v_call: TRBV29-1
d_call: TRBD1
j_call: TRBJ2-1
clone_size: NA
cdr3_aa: CSVDAGTGVSNEQFF
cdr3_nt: TGCAGCGTTGACGCTGGGACAGGGGTCAGCAATGAGCAGTTCTTC

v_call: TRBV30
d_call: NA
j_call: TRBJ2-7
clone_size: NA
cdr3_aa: CAWGLSASYEQYF
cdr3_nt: TGTGCCTGGGGACTCAGCGCCTCCTACGAGCAGTACTTC

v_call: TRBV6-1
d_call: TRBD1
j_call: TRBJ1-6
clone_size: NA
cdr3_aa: CASSERDRFQYNSPLHF
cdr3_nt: TGTGCCAGCAGTGAAAGGGACAGGTTCCAGTATAATTCACCCCTCCACTTT

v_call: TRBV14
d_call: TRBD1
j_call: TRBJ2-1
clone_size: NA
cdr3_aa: CASSQQGAYNEQFF
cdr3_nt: TGTGCCAGCAGCCAACAGGGGGCTTACAATGAGCAGTTCTTC

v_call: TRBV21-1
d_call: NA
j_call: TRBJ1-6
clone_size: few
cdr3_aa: CASSKWCGASSYNSPLHF
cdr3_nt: TGTGCCAGCAGCAAATGGTGTGGGGCGAGCTCCTATAATTCACCCCTCCACTTT

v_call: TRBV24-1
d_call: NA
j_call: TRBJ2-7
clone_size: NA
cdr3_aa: CATSDPQGLRGEQYF
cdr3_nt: TGTGCCACCAGTGATCCACAGGGCCTGCGAGGCGAGCAGTACTTC

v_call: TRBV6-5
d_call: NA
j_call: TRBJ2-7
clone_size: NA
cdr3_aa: CASSYPGGNEQYF
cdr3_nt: TGTGCCAGCAGTTACCCTGGGGGCAACGAGCAGTACTTC

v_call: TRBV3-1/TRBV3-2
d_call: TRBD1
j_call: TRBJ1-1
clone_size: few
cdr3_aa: CASSQGKNRGLNTEAFF
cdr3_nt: TGTGCCAGCAGCCAAGGGAAAAACAGGGGGCTGAACACTGAAGCTTTCTTT

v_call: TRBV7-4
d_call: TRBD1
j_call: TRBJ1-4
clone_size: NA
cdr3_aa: CASSTRYQGASNEKLFF
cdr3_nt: TGTGCCAGCAGCACGCGGTACCAGGGGGCAAGTAATGAAAAACTGTTTTTT

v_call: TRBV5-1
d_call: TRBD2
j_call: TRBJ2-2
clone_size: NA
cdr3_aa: CASSPSGLAAPTGELFF
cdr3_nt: TGCGCCAGCAGCCCTTCGGGACTAGCGGCCCCAACCGGGGAGCTGTTTTTT

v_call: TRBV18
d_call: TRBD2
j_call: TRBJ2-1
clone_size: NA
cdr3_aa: CASSPGGSAYNEQFF
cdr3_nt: TGTGCCAGCTCACCGGGAGGGAGCGCCTACAATGAGCAGTTCTTC

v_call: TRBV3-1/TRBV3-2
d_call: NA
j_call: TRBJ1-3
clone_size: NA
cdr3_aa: CASSLQGPVSGNTIYF
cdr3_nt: TGTGCCAGCAGTCTTCAGGGTCCTGTCTCTGGAAACACCATATATTTT

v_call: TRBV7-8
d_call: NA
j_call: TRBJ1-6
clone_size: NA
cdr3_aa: CASSQNREVSPLHF
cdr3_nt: TGTGCCAGCAGTCAAAACCGGGAGGTTTCACCCCTCCACTTT

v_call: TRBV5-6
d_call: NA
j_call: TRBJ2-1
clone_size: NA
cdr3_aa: CASSLRVGLNEQFF
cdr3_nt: TGTGCCAGCAGCTTGCGCGTTGGGCTCAATGAGCAGTTCTTC

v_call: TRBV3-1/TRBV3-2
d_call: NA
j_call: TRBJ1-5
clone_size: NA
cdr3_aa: CASSQDSYSNQPQHF
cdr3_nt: TGTGCCAGCAGCCAAGATAGTTATAGCAATCAGCCCCAGCATTTT

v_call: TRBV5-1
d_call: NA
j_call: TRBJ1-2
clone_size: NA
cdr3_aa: CASSFSTGDYGYTF
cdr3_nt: TGCGCCAGCAGCTTTTCAACAGGCGATTATGGCTACACCTTC

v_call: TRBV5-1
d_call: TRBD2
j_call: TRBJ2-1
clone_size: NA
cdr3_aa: CASSNEAGSTPNEQFF
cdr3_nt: TGCGCCAGCAGCAATGAAGCGGGGTCAACCCCCAATGAGCAGTTCTTC

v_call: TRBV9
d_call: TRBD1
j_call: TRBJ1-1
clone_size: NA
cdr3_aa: CASSPGTDRWNTEAFF
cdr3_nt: TGTGCCAGCAGCCCCGGGACAGATAGATGGAACACTGAAGCTTTCTTT

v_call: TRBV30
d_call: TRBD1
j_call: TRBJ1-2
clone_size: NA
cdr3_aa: CAWSVQQGAGGYTF
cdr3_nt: TGTGCCTGGAGTGTTCAACAGGGGGCTGGAGGCTACACCTTC